Presented here are 10 T cell receptor beta chains from one specimen sequenced in a study of regulatory T cells in long-lasting Graves disease. The TCR beta library used iRepertoire HTBI primers with Arm-PCR amplification of CDR3. TCRdb reanalysed the multiplex PCR reads using MiXCR and keeps one entry per CDR3 protein. The data hold fewer than 650,000 distinct CDR3 sequences, with 15% to 20% observed a single time. Time point here: newly diagnosed GD, antithyroid drugs for less than 3 months. Following extraction of RNA from PBMCs, that RNA was used to make the TCR library. These data are also associated with another study on T cells in Graves' hyperthyroidism and ophthalmopathy.

This material consisted of peripheral blood mononuclear cells (PBMCs), taken at new diagnosis, from a patient treated with antithyroid drugs. These receptors all come from a man aged 18 to 29 with Graves disease.

At least ten counts were recorded for this clonotype. The chain couples TRBV7-3 to TRBJ1-4; 12 bases align to TRBD1. CDR3 length: 15 amino acids. Trimming at V came to 4 bases and at J to 6 bases, leaving 3 bases not matched to a gene. Looked up from germline, CDR1 is SGHTA and CDR2 is FQGTGA. This CDR3 is CASSSGTGGDEKLFF. The CDR3 nucleotides read TGTGCCAGCAGCTCCGGGACAGGGGGCGATGAAAAACTGTTTTTT.

This clonotype appeared many times. The V and J genes are TRBV7-9 and TRBJ2-7, with 8 bases aligning to TRBD2. J was trimmed by 3 bases and V by 5 bases; bases with no gene match: 6. The germline V gene has CDR1 SEHNR and CDR2 FQNEAQ (reference sequence). There are 14 residues in the CDR3. The CDR3 DNA sequence: TGTGCCAGCAGCGGACTAGCTCGAAACTACGAGCAGTACTTC. Protein sequence: CASSGLARNYEQYF.

The V gene is TRBV5-1, the J gene TRBJ2-5; either TRBD1 or TRBD2 may supply D (5 bases each). The CDR3 contains 15 residues. V was cut by 0 bases and J by 5 bases, with 14 bases left in between. Germline loops: CDR1 SGHRS, CDR2 YFSETQ. This CDR3 is CASSLASVEGETQYF. For the CDR3, the DNA is TGCGCCAGCAGCTTGGCGTCAGTCGAGGGGGAGACCCAGTACTTC.

This clonotype was observed many times. The chain combines TRBV28 with TRBJ2-7, with D possibly TRBD2 on 6 matching bases. CDR3 length equals 16 residues. Germline values: CDR1 MDHEN, CDR2 SYDVKM. Deletions cut 4 bases from V and 1 base from J, with 17 bases between. The DNA for the CDR3 is TGTGCCAGCAGTTCTCCGGTGGCGGGAACTTCCTACGAGCAGTACTTC. Its protein is CASSSPVAGTSYEQYF.

This clonotype has at least ten counts. This chain links TRBV7-9 with TRBJ2-1; 15 positions match TRBD2. The CDR3 loop spans 15 amino acids. Germline V gene lookup returns CDR1 SEHNR and CDR2 FQNEAQ (reference sequence). Unmatched junction bases numbered 12, after V lost 5 bases and J lost 16 bases. The CDR3 DNA sequence: TGTGCCAGCAGCGTCCCGGGACTAGCGGGAGGATTAGGCTTCTTC. Amino acids: CASSVPGLAGGLGFF. Complete variable domain (other parts from reference TRBV7-9 and TRBJ2-1): DTGVSQNPRHKITKRGQNVTFRCDPISEHNRLYWYRQTLGQGPEFLTYFQNEAQLEKSRLLSDRFSAERPKGSFSTLEIQRTEQGDSAMYLCASSVPGLAGGLGFFGPGTRLTVL.

There are many counts of this clonotype. The CDR3 protein is CSARTGEETQYF. As DNA, the CDR3 is TGCAGTGCCCGGACGGGAGAGGAGACCCAGTACTTC. The rearrangement links TRBV20-1 to TRBJ2-5; a possible D gene is TRBD2 (6 bases). CDR3 size: 12 residues. V was shortened by 6 bases and J by 5 bases, with 13 bases between the two germline ends. Per the germline V gene, CDR1 is DFQATT and CDR2 is SNEGSKA (reference sequence).

Ten or more counts support this clonotype. The V gene is TRBV3-1, the J gene TRBJ1-1; D is perhaps TRBD1 (5 bases). Germline lookup yields CDR1 LGHDT and CDR2 YNNKEL (reference sequence). The length of the CDR3 is 14 residues. The germline V and J ends were trimmed by 1 base and 3 bases, with 9 bases remaining between them. The CDR3: CASSQGSGDTEAFF. CDR3 DNA: TGTGCCAGCAGCCAAGGATCGGGGGACACTGAAGCTTTCTTT. The full variable domain, with the rest looked up from reference TRBV3-1 and TRBJ1-1, is DTAVSQTPKYLVTQMGNDKSIKCEQNLGHDTMYWYKQDSKKFLKIMFSYNNKELIINETVPNRFSPKSPDKAHLNLHINSLELGDSAVYFCASSQGSGDTEAFFGQGTRLTVV.

Many counts were recorded for this clonotype. The rearrangement links TRBV7-2 to TRBJ2-3; maybe TRBD1 (5 bases). V lost 4 bases to trimming and J lost 3 bases, with 11 bases between them. CDR3 length: 14 amino acids. The germline V gene has CDR1 SGHTA and CDR2 FQGNSA. The CDR3 region is CASSYQGRTDTQYF. The CDR3 DNA follows: TGTGCCAGCAGCTACCAGGGAAGGACAGATACGCAGTATTTT.

Only a few counts were recorded for this clonotype. This chain links TRBV19 with TRBJ2-7; TRBD2 matches at 9 bases. The V and J ends lost 3 bases and 0 bases, in that order; junction bases with no gene match: 6. Germline loops: CDR1 LNHDA, CDR2 SQIVND (reference sequence). This CDR3 contains 16 residues. For the CDR3, the DNA is TGTGCCAGTAGTATTTCTAGCGGGGTGAGCTCCTACGAGCAGTACTTC. Protein product: CASSISSGVSSYEQYF.

This chain links TRBV10-3 with TRBJ2-1; 10 bases are shared with TRBD2. The CDR3 loop spans 15 amino acids. Trimming cost V 5 bases and J 3 bases; bases outside gene matches: 4. Germline CDR1 ENHRY, CDR2 SYGVKD. CDR3 DNA: TGTGCCATCAGTCTTAGCGGGAGGATCTACAATGAGCAGTTCTTC. Translated, it gives CAISLSGRIYNEQFF.